These 6 T cell receptor beta chains originate from one sample sequenced in a study of T cell repertoires in cytomegalovirus infection. TCRdb used MiXCR to reprocess the reads, holding one entry per CDR3 protein. The top ten clones hold around 15% of a sample with around 450,000 distinct CDR3 sequences, under 40% of them seen once. The sequenced sample consisted of PBMCs. Receptor source: a human donor in good health (CMV status not recorded). Some clones in this sample may be carry-over from other donors' samples.

At least ten counts were recorded for this clonotype. The rearrangement joins TRBV6-4 to TRBJ2-3, with 11 bases identical to TRBD2. V shed 4 bases, J shed 3 bases, and the junction held 0 bases outside the gene matches. The germline CDR1 and CDR2 sequences are MRHNA and SNTAGT. CDR3 size: 14 residues. The CDR3 DNA reads TGTGCCAGCAGTGCTAGCGGGGGGACAGATACGCAGTATTTT. The encoded protein is CASSASGGTDTQYF.

This rearrangement joins TRBV7-6 to TRBJ2-2; 12 bases fit TRBD2. The length of the CDR3 is 16 residues. Unmatched junction bases numbered 7, after V lost 4 bases and J lost 7 bases. CDR1 is SGHVS and CDR2 is FNYEAQ in the germline V gene. The CDR3 sequence is CASSSGLAGKGGELFF. Here the CDR3 DNA reads TGTGCCAGCAGCTCTGGACTAGCGGGGAAAGGCGGGGAGCTGTTTTTT.

Details on this clonotype: A read error may produce the germline difference seen at one junction end. The V and J genes are TRBV14 and TRBJ1-2; D not resolved. The CDR3 contains 13 residues. The germline V gene has CDR1 SGHDN and CDR2 FVKESK. The CDR3 nucleotides read TGTGCCAGAAGCCAAGACCGTCGGGATGGCTACACCTTC. Translation: CARSQDRRDGYTF.

The rearrangement joins TRBV28 to TRBJ2-7; TRBD1 matches at 10 bases. From germline, CDR1 is MDHEN and CDR2 SYDVKM. The CDR3 spans 12 residues. Trimming at V came to 10 bases and at J to 7 bases, leaving 7 bases not matched to a gene. CDR3 protein: CATRQGAIEQYF. The DNA for the CDR3 is TGTGCCACCCGACAGGGGGCGATAGAGCAGTACTTC.

The chain recombines TRBV10-2 with TRBJ1-4; no definite D call. V lost 2 bases and J lost 8, with 12 bases in between. The CDR3 loop spans 14 amino acids. Germline V gene lookup returns CDR1 WSHSY and CDR2 SAAADI. The CDR3 bases are TGCGCCAGCAGTGAGATACCCTCCAGGGAAAAACTGTTTTTT. Its protein product is CASSEIPSREKLFF.

This clonotype appeared many times. The chain recombines TRBV6-1 with TRBJ2-7; 9 nucleotides align to TRBD1. CDR1 and CDR2 from the germline V gene are MNHNS and SASEGT. The CDR3 totals 18 residues. V dropped 2 bases and J dropped 7; count of bases not matched to a gene: 18. The chain's CDR3 is CASSEQGTGFGRGDEQYF. Written as DNA, the CDR3 is TGTGCCAGCAGTGAACAAGGGACAGGGTTTGGCCGGGGTGATGAGCAGTACTTC.